This passage covers 23 T cell receptor beta chains from one sample sequenced in a study of CD8+ T cells in alopecia areata. Following extraction, RNA underwent reverse transcription to cDNA, which served as the sequencing template. The method was immunoSEQ multiplex PCR; TCRdb's version includes in-frame clones alone and lacks a portion of them. The sample lists 140,000 or so clones, around 51% occurring once. The sequencing here drew on CD4+ T cells sorted from blood, taken at week 0. The receptor set was obtained from a human donor with alopecia areata.

This rearrangement joins TRBV25-1 to TRBJ1-5; possible D gene TRBD1, 5 bases. CDR1 and CDR2 (germline): MGHDK, SYGVNS. With 3 bases removed from V and 6 bases from J, the gap between germline ends came to 12 bases. CDR3 length: 14 residues. CDR3: CASSDQGMSQPQHF. CDR3 nucleotide sequence: TGTGCCAGCAGTGATCAGGGAATGAGTCAGCCCCAGCATTTT.

This rearrangement joins TRBV5-1 to TRBJ1-4; D is perhaps TRBD1 (5 bases). Germline loops: CDR1 SGHRS, CDR2 YFSETQ. V lost 4 bases, J lost 4 bases, and 17 bases lay in between. The CDR3 totals 16 residues. In nucleotides, the CDR3 is TGCGCCAGCAGCCCCCAGGGAAGACAGAATAATGAAAAACTGTTTTTT. Protein product: CASSPQGRQNNEKLFF.

The chain has TRBV5-1 and TRBJ2-7; no reliable D call. Germline lookup yields CDR1 SGHRS and CDR2 YFSETQ. V dropped 5 bases and J dropped 0 bases, with 18 bases sitting between them. There are 16 residues in the CDR3. CDR3 region: CASREVSGLNSYEQYF. CDR3 sequence (DNA): TGCGCCAGCAGAGAGGTTTCCGGATTAAACTCCTACGAGCAGTACTTC. Using reference TRBV5-1 and TRBJ2-7 for the parts outside the CDR3, the full variable domain is KAGVTQTPRYLIKTRGQQVTLSCSPISGHRSVSWYQQTPGQGLQFLFEYFSETQRNKGNFPGRFSGRQFSNSRSEMNVSTLELGDSALYLCASREVSGLNSYEQYFGPGTRLTVT.

This clone appeared a few times. This rearrangement joins TRBV2 to TRBJ2-4; D is uncertain. V shed 2 bases and J shed 0 bases, with 5 bases lying between them. Per germline, CDR1 SNHLY and CDR2 FYNNEI. This CDR3 has 14 amino acids. CDR3 in amino acids: CASSETVAKNIQYF. CDR3 coding DNA: TGTGCCAGCAGTGAAACCGTAGCCAAAAACATTCAGTACTTC.

The chain links TRBV29-1 to TRBJ2-2, with D possibly TRBD1 on 5 matching bases. V lost 8 bases and J lost 4, with 14 bases in between. The germline CDR1 and CDR2 sequences are SQVTM and ANQGSEA. There are 13 residues in the CDR3. CDR3 sequence: CSIRWGPTGELFF. The CDR3, as DNA: TGCAGCATCCGATGGGGCCCCACCGGGGAGCTGTTTTTT.

This clone was recorded a few times. This rearrangement joins TRBV10-3 to TRBJ2-1; 7 nucleotides line up with TRBD1. Per germline, CDR1 ENHRY and CDR2 SYGVKD. V gave up 11 bases and J gave up 7 bases; unmatched junction bases: 5. The CDR3 has 11 residues. The CDR3 region has the DNA TGTGCCCAGGGGGTGGGGAATGAGCAGTTCTTC. This sequence encodes CAQGVGNEQFF.

CDR3 in DNA: TGTGCCAGCAGCCAAGATTGGTCGGGCGAGCAGTACTTC. Translated: CASSQDWSGEQYF. V usage is TRBV4-2 and J usage is TRBJ2-7; D is uncertain. There are 13 residues in the CDR3. The V and J ends lost 0 bases and 6 bases respectively, with 9 bases between them. Germline loops: CDR1 LGHNA, CDR2 YNFKEQ.

This clone was observed a single time. V gene TRBV23-1 combines with J gene TRBJ1-1; D possibly corresponds to TRBD1 (6 bases). TRBV23-1 is an ORF; its function is uncertain. V gave up 0 bases and J gave up 5 bases, with 13 bases separating them. CDR3 length: 15 residues. Written as DNA, the CDR3 is TGCGCCAGCAGTCAATCGCCAGGGGAGGGTACTGAAGCTTTCTTT. As protein: CASSQSPGEGTEAFF.

This clone was picked up one time. The CDR3 DNA sequence: TGTGCCTGGAGTGTAGGGTTGTCCACAGATACGCAGTATTTT. Translated: CAWSVGLSTDTQYF. The chain employs TRBV30 and TRBJ2-3; D gene ambiguous. CDR1 is GTSNPN, CDR2 SVGIG, per germline (reference sequence). The CDR3 covers 14 residues. Trimming removed 0 bases from V and 2 bases from J, with 9 bases in between.

This chain uses TRBV2 with TRBJ2-2, with D uncertain. V gave up 5 bases and J gave up 0 bases, with 7 bases separating them. CDR1 and CDR2 (germline): SNHLY, FYNNEI. The CDR3 loop spans 14 amino acids. CDR3 loop: CASSLQTNTGELFF. In DNA form, the CDR3 reads TGTGCCAGCAGTCTTCAGACGAACACCGGGGAGCTGTTTTTT. Together with reference TRBV2 and TRBJ2-2, the CDR3 gives the full variable domain: EPEVTQTPSHQVTQMGQEVILRCVPISNHLYFYWYRQILGQKVEFLVSFYNNEISEKSEIFDDQFSVERPDGSNFTLKIRSTKLEDSAMYFCASSLQTNTGELFFGEGSRLTVL.

The V and J genes are TRBV30 and TRBJ2-7; 7 bases are a match to TRBD1. CDR3 length: 12 amino acids. Per the germline V gene, CDR1 is GTSNPN and CDR2 is SVGIG (reference sequence). Trimming at V came to 4 bases and at J to 5 bases, leaving 5 bases not matched to a gene. The CDR3 spells CAWTADRDEQYF. The CDR3 coding sequence is TGTGCCTGGACCGCCGACAGGGACGAGCAGTACTTC.

The V call is TRBV2, the J call TRBJ2-7; 10 bases are a match to TRBD2. Germline V lookup: CDR1 SNHLY, CDR2 FYNNEI. The CDR3 has 12 residues. J lost 9 bases, V lost 7 bases, and 6 bases had no gene match. The CDR3 DNA reads TGTGCCAGCACTAGCGGGAGTTTCGGGCAGTACTTC. It is translated as CASTSGSFGQYF.

This clone turned up a few times. J is TRBJ2-1 and V is TRBV7-8; 9 positions match TRBD2. The CDR3 sequence is 16 residues long. V trimming: 5 bases; J trimming: 4 bases; junction bases outside the gene matches: 9. The V gene's germline CDR1 is SGHVS and CDR2 FQNEAQ. The CDR3 DNA follows: TGTGCCAGCAGCCCTTACGGGACTAGCAGTTACAATGAGCAGTTCTTC. It is translated as CASSPYGTSSYNEQFF.

The chain is built from TRBV4-1 and TRBJ1-2; the D gene is possibly TRBD1 (5 bases). Germline V gives CDR1 MGHRA, CDR2 YSYEKL. The CDR3 covers 15 residues. V was pared by 1 base and J by 1 base, with 10 bases between. The CDR3 loop is CASSQAGLDNYGYTF. The CDR3, as DNA: TGCGCCAGCAGCCAAGCGGGGCTTGATAACTATGGCTACACCTTC.

CDR3 sequence reads: CASSTLRALGETQYF. CDR3 DNA: TGTGCCAGCAGTACCCTCAGGGCTTTGGGGGAGACCCAGTACTTC. V and J are TRBV2 and TRBJ2-5, with a possible D match to TRBD1 (5 bases). CDR1 and CDR2 from the germline V gene are SNHLY and FYNNEI. V lost 5 bases, J lost 5 bases, and 18 bases lay in between. The CDR3 is made up of 15 amino acids.

The chain uses TRBV30 and TRBJ2-1; a weak D match, TRBD1 (6 bases). Germline V lookup: CDR1 GTSNPN, CDR2 SVGIG (reference sequence). The V end lost 2 bases, the J end lost 8 bases, and 10 bases lay between the germline ends. This CDR3 is 12 amino acids long. The CDR3 nucleotides read TGTGCCTGGAGTTTTGGGGGCGATGAGCAGTTCTTC. Its translation is CAWSFGGDEQFF.

This CDR3 is CSASIIDEQFF. The CDR3 nucleotides are TGCAGTGCTAGTATTATCGATGAGCAGTTCTTC. The rearrangement links TRBV20-1 to TRBJ2-1, with D hard to call. CDR1 and CDR2 (germline): DFQATT, SNEGSKA (reference sequence). The CDR3 contains 11 residues. Deletions cut 3 bases from V and 8 bases from J, with 8 bases between.

The chain is built from TRBV5-1 and TRBJ2-3; 11 bases map to TRBD2. V trimming: 4 bases; J trimming: 4 bases; junction bases outside the gene matches: 11. The CDR3 runs 17 residues. Germline V gene data show CDR1 as SGHRS and CDR2 as YFSETQ. CDR3 DNA: TGCGCCAGCAGCCTATACCTGACTAGCGGGACCGCAGATACGCAGTATTTT. Its protein is CASSLYLTSGTADTQYF.

This clone showed up just a few times. The chain links TRBV5-6 to TRBJ1-5; D remains unclear. The V gene lost 4 bases and the J gene lost 4 bases, with 12 bases spanning the gap. This CDR3 region has 14 residues. Germline V CDR1 and CDR2: SGHDT, YYEEEE. CDR3 region: CASSTPGLNQPQHF. Here the CDR3 DNA reads TGTGCCAGCAGCACTCCGGGGTTAAATCAGCCCCAGCATTTT.

The rearrangement links TRBV7-9 to TRBJ1-4; D is unresolved. Germline V CDR1 and CDR2: SEHNR, FQNEAQ (reference sequence). The CDR3 covers 13 residues. V was pared by 4 bases and J by 8 bases, with 11 bases between. CDR3: CASSSSGYEKLFF. CDR3 DNA sequence: TGTGCCAGCAGCTCTTCGGGTTACGAAAAACTGTTTTTT.

This clone has more than one count but fewer than ten. The chain is built from TRBV19 and TRBJ1-5; D not resolved. The CDR3 consists of 15 residues. Between the trimmed V and J ends, which lost 4 bases and 2 bases, there was a span of 12 bases. CDR1 is LNHDA and CDR2 is SQIVND in the germline V gene (reference sequence). CDR3 nucleotide sequence: TGTGCCAGTAGTAAGGGCAATGCGGGCAATCAGCCCCAGCATTTT. Translating it yields CASSKGNAGNQPQHF.

This clone was found a few times. The chain recombines TRBV7-9 with TRBJ1-1, with 8 bases aligning to TRBD1. The CDR3 runs 15 residues. V lost 2 bases and J lost 1; bases outside the gene matches: 3. The V gene's germline CDR1 is SEHNR and CDR2 FQNEAQ (reference sequence). In nucleotides, the CDR3 is TGTGCCAGCAGCTTACGACAGGGGCGGAACACTGAAGCTTTCTTT. Encoded protein: CASSLRQGRNTEAFF.

In DNA, the CDR3 is TGTGCCAGCTCATGGAGGGACGGGGGGAATGAGCAGTTCTTC. It encodes CASSWRDGGNEQFF. The chain couples TRBV18 to TRBJ2-1; 7 bases are shared with TRBD2. There are 14 residues in the CDR3. J gave up 7 bases and V 5 bases, and 8 bases lay outside the gene matches. The germline CDR1 and CDR2 sequences are KGHSH and LQKENI. Supplemented by reference TRBV18 and TRBJ2-1, the full variable domain reads NAGVMQNPRHLVRRRGQEARLRCSPMKGHSHVYWYRQLPEEGLKFMVYLQKENIIDESGMPKERFSAEFPKEGPSILRIQQVVRGDSAAYFCASSWRDGGNEQFFGPGTRLTVL.